The 4 T cell receptor beta chains below all came from one sample that was sequenced in a study of blood T cell repertoires in COVID-19. Data came from immunoSEQ multiplex PCR; TCRdb stores just in-frame clones and leaves some out. Of around 200,000 clones in the sample, 65% to 85% are singletons; the top ten hold less than 11%. The sample comprised peripheral blood. The receptor set was obtained from a woman aged 80 or over with acute or convalescent COVID-19.

This rearrangement joins TRBV15 to TRBJ1-3, with D uncertain. The germline gives CDR1 LNHNV, CDR2 YYDKDF (reference sequence). The V end lost 0 bases, the J end lost 0 bases, and 12 bases lay between the germline ends. CDR3 length: 17 amino acids. The CDR3, as DNA: TGTGCCACCAGCAGAGATTTGGGAGGAAGCTCTGGAAACACCATATATTTT. Its protein product is CATSRDLGGSSGNTIYF.

This chain uses TRBV12-3 or TRBV12-4 with TRBJ1-2; 9 nucleotides match TRBD1. The ends lost 5 bases at V and 7 bases at J; junction bases unmatched: 5. CDR3 size: 13 residues. The DNA for the CDR3 is TGTGCCAGCAGTCCACAGGGGGCTGGTGGCTACACCTTC. Translated: CASSPQGAGGYTF.

There are many counts of this clone. The chain has TRBV19 and TRBJ2-7; unclear D gene. There are 12 residues in the CDR3. Germline CDR1 reads LNHDA; CDR2 reads SQIVND (reference sequence). With 7 bases removed from V and 0 bases from J, the gap between germline ends came to 7 bases. The CDR3 loop is CASKSSSYEQYF. The CDR3 DNA is TGTGCCAGTAAATCCAGCTCCTACGAGCAGTACTTC.

The rearrangement uses TRBV19 and TRBJ1-2; 9 bases fit TRBD1. Unmatched junction bases numbered 2, after V lost 2 bases and J lost 4 bases. This CDR3 spans 14 amino acids. Looked up from germline, CDR1 is LNHDA and CDR2 is SQIVND (reference sequence). The CDR3 DNA sequence: TGTGCCAGTAGTATAACAGGGGGCGGCTATGGCTACACCTTC. Translated, it gives CASSITGGGYGYTF.